The TCR beta chain described here comes from a study of blood T cell repertoires in COVID-19. The germline gives CDR1 SGHNT, CDR2 YYREEE (reference sequence). With V trimmed by 4 bases and J by 4 bases, 7 bases remained unmatched. The CDR3 runs to 14 residues. The method was immunoSEQ multiplex PCR; TCRdb's version includes in-frame clones alone and lacks a portion of them. This sample has around 340,000 clones, with about 86% found just once. This clone appeared once. At the DNA level, this CDR3 is encoded by other sequences in the same sample as well. This chain connects TRBV5-4 to TRBJ2-7, with 8 bases fitting TRBD2. This clonotype was sampled from a woman in her thirties or forties with acute COVID-19. The sequenced material came from PBMCs or T cells enriched from blood (not recorded which). CDR3 coding DNA: TGTGCCAGCAGCCTAGGGACTAGTCCGTACGAGCAGTACTTC. This codes for CASSLGTSPYEQYF.